Described below is a single T cell receptor beta chain sequence and its context. As yet, its antigen is unknown. This sample is drawn from a study of T cell responses to AZD1222 COVID-19 vaccine. The data were produced by immunoSEQ multiplex PCR, yet TCRdb's version contains in-frame clones alone and is incomplete. The table includes more than 110,000 clones, roughly 89% detected once. Germline values: CDR1 DFQATT, CDR2 SNEGSKA (reference sequence). V was pared by 3 bases and J by 8 bases, with 10 bases between. This CDR3 has 11 amino acids. Whole-study results and caveats: A rise in Spike-specific TCR breadth and depth followed two AZD1222 doses. Only a handful of AZD1222 recipients, several in all, had baseline seropositivity. Regions 160-218 and 743-854 held dominance among vaccine-associated CD4 TCRs, which spanned spike.

The sequence was collected from an adult in good health. The gene calls are TRBV20-1 and TRBJ1-2; D not resolved. This sample comprised peripheral blood, obtained on day 0 of AZD1222 vaccination. The CDR3 loop reads CSASWSQGYTF. DNA of the CDR3: TGCAGTGCTAGTTGGAGTCAGGGCTACACCTTC.